Listed below are T cell receptor beta chains from one sample, sequenced in a study of blood T cell repertoires in COVID-19. Clones were read by immunoSEQ multiplex PCR, and TCRdb kept only the in-frame ones, dropping some. The data show roughly 180,000 clones, more than 80% seen once. The sample consisted of peripheral blood. The receptors derive from a woman aged 60-75 years with acute or convalescent COVID-19. Both conserved end residues are part of each CDR3. Fields, in order: clone size, V gene, J gene, D gene, CDR3 protein, CDR3 DNA. D genes are given only for firm matches. Clone size is given for some rows only: seen once, a few or many times, or a class if the clone is expanded.

NA	TRBV7-6	TRBJ2-1	TRBD2	CASSYLGLANNEQFF	TGTGCCAGCAGCTACTTGGGACTAGCGAACAATGAGCAGTTCTTC
NA	TRBV7-6	TRBJ1-2	TRBD1	CASSLDRGGGYTF	TGTGCCAGCAGCTTAGACAGGGGAGGTGGCTACACCTTC
few	TRBV18	TRBJ2-1	TRBD2	CASSPRVPGTRAYNEQFF	TGTGCCAGCTCACCCCGAGTCCCGGGGACTAGGGCCTACAATGAGCAGTTCTTC
NA	TRBV7-9	TRBJ1-5	NA	CASSPGQFNQPQHF	TGTGCCAGCAGCCCCGGACAATTCAATCAGCCCCAGCATTTT
NA	TRBV27	TRBJ2-7	TRBD1	CASSLSRGPYEQYF	TGTGCCAGCAGTTTATCGAGGGGGCCCTACGAGCAGTACTTC
NA	TRBV21-1	TRBJ1-3	NA	CASALIMESGAAGNTIYF	TGTGCCAGCGCACTTATAATGGAGTCTGGGGCCGCTGGAAACACCATATATTTT
NA	TRBV6-5	TRBJ1-5	TRBD1	CASSPTGRGDQPQHF	TGTGCCAGCAGCCCGACAGGGAGAGGGGATCAGCCCCAGCATTTT
NA	TRBV28	TRBJ1-2	NA	CASSSPRSYTF	TGTGCCAGCAGTTCCCCTCGTAGCTACACCTTC
NA	TRBV6-5	TRBJ1-1	NA	CASSYNPGLNTEAFF	TGTGCCAGCAGTTATAACCCAGGATTGAACACTGAAGCTTTCTTT
NA	TRBV6-5	TRBJ1-2	NA	CASRPGSAGGYTF	TGTGCCAGCAGACCAGGGTCCGCGGGGGGCTACACCTTC
NA	TRBV7-9	TRBJ1-4	NA	CASSSTGIATNEKLFF	TGTGCCAGCAGCTCGACAGGCATTGCAACTAATGAAAAACTGTTTTTT
NA	TRBV5-4	TRBJ1-6	NA	CASTAGGGGYNSPLHF	TGTGCCAGCACCGCCGGGGGGGGCGGGTATAATTCACCCCTCCACTTT
NA	TRBV19	TRBJ2-1	TRBD2	CASSMGLAGNEQFF	TGTGCCAGTAGTATGGGACTAGCGGGAAATGAGCAGTTCTTC
few	TRBV14	TRBJ1-4	NA	CASSRSGGATNEKLFF	TGTGCCAGCAGCCGTTCCGGGGGTGCAACTAATGAAAAACTGTTTTTT
NA	TRBV27	TRBJ2-6	NA	CASSLIGGSGANVLTF	TGTGCCAGCAGTTTAATAGGGGGCTCTGGGGCCAACGTCCTGACTTTC
NA	TRBV5-1	TRBJ2-5	NA	CASSLNQGETQYF	TGCGCCAGCAGCTTGAACCAGGGCGAGACCCAGTACTTC
NA	TRBV20-1	TRBJ1-5	NA	CSASQDVAQPQHF	TGCAGTGCTAGTCAGGATGTAGCGCAGCCCCAGCATTTT
NA	TRBV6-1	TRBJ2-3	TRBD2	CASSATGFGLAGTDTQYF	TGTGCCAGCAGTGCCACAGGTTTCGGACTAGCGGGCACAGATACGCAGTATTTT
NA	TRBV13	TRBJ1-2	NA	CASSKQRLGTGDYGYTF	TGTGCCAGCAGTAAACAGAGGTTAGGGACGGGAGACTATGGCTACACCTTC
NA	TRBV19	TRBJ1-3	TRBD1	CASSSRQGAGNTIYF	TGTGCCAGTAGTTCTCGACAGGGCGCCGGAAACACCATATATTTT
NA	TRBV29-1	TRBJ1-2	TRBD1	CSVAGTGEGYTF	TGCAGCGTAGCCGGGACAGGGGAGGGCTACACCTTC
NA	TRBV12-3/TRBV12-4	TRBJ1-1	NA	CASSDRREAFF	TGTGCCAGCAGTGACAGGCGTGAAGCTTTCTTT
NA	TRBV3-1/TRBV3-2	TRBJ1-4	NA	CASSQSWGVANEKLFF	TGTGCCAGCAGCCAAAGTTGGGGGGTGGCTAATGAAAAACTGTTTTTT
NA	TRBV7-7	TRBJ1-6	NA	CASSLLPFSRTLRPLHF	TGTGCTAGCAGCCTATTACCCTTTTCTAGAACCCTAAGACCCCTCCACTTT
once	TRBV7-9	TRBJ1-2	TRBD1	CASSLTRGPRNYGYTF	TGTGCCAGCAGCTTAACCAGGGGGCCGCGGAACTATGGCTACACCTTC
NA	TRBV2	TRBJ1-2	NA	CASSPSGRGYTF	TGTGCCAGCAGCCCCAGTGGGCGTGGCTACACCTTC
NA	TRBV7-2	TRBJ1-1	TRBD1	CASSGTGVRRAEAFF	TGTGCCAGCAGCGGAACAGGGGTTAGGAGGGCTGAAGCTTTCTTT
NA	TRBV19	TRBJ2-6	TRBD1	CASSDRAGANVLTF	TGTGCCAGTAGCGACAGGGCTGGGGCCAACGTCCTGACTTTC
NA	TRBV27	TRBJ2-2	TRBD2	CASGGLAGGWGTGELFF	TGTGCCAGCGGGGGACTAGCGGGAGGGTGGGGCACCGGGGAGCTGTTTTTT
NA	TRBV6-2/TRBV6-3	TRBJ1-4	NA	CASSDGGRGSTNEKLFF	TGTGCCAGCAGTGACGGAGGACGGGGGTCGACTAATGAAAAACTGTTTTTT
NA	TRBV29-1	TRBJ1-1	NA	CSVGGTEAFF	TGCAGCGTTGGAGGAACTGAAGCTTTCTTT
NA	TRBV9	TRBJ2-3	TRBD1	CASSPHGQGPDTQYF	TGTGCCAGCAGCCCCCATGGACAGGGCCCAGATACGCAGTATTTT
NA	TRBV5-1	TRBJ2-3	TRBD2	CASSLGAGVTDTQYF	TGCGCCAGCAGCTTGGGAGCGGGGGTTACAGATACGCAGTATTTT
NA	TRBV10-1	TRBJ1-1	TRBD1	CASSPGTANTEAFF	TGCGCCAGCAGTCCCGGGACAGCGAACACTGAAGCTTTCTTT
once	TRBV6-5	TRBJ1-1	NA	CASTRGGSLTTEAFF	TGTGCCAGCACCCGTGGCGGTAGCCTAACCACTGAAGCTTTCTTT
NA	TRBV29-1	TRBJ2-7	NA	CSVEDLGGEQYF	TGCAGCGTTGAAGATCTGGGGGGCGAGCAGTACTTC
NA	TRBV5-4	TRBJ2-7	TRBD2	CASSLGTSGIVYEQYF	TGTGCCAGCAGCTTGGGGACTAGCGGGATCGTCTACGAGCAGTACTTC
NA	TRBV19	TRBJ2-1	TRBD2	CASSPGLALLTEQFF	TGTGCCAGTAGTCCTGGACTAGCGCTCTTAACTGAGCAGTTCTTC
few	TRBV7-2	TRBJ2-1	NA	CASSLGAANEQFF	TGTGCCAGCAGCTTAGGAGCCGCCAATGAGCAGTTCTTC
once	TRBV2	TRBJ2-3	TRBD2	CASSGGGTGVGRDTQYF	TGTGCCAGCAGTGGGGGAGGGACCGGGGTGGGCAGAGATACGCAGTATTTT
NA	TRBV2	TRBJ2-3	NA	CASNERGTDTQYF	TGTGCCAGCAACGAGAGGGGCACAGATACGCAGTATTTT
few	TRBV5-5	TRBJ1-2	TRBD1	CASSLGRDRSDYGYTF	TGTGCCAGCAGCTTGGGTCGGGACAGGTCCGACTATGGCTACACCTTC
NA	TRBV2	TRBJ1-2	NA	CASSPARTAYYGYTF	TGTGCCAGCAGTCCTGCCAGGACAGCGTACTATGGCTACACCTTC
NA	TRBV19	TRBJ2-2	TRBD1	CASRPGQGNPGELFF	TGTGCCAGTAGGCCGGGACAGGGGAATCCCGGGGAGCTGTTTTTT
NA	TRBV29-1	TRBJ2-1	NA	CSVADGFEGQFF	TGCAGCGTTGCGGACGGCTTCGAGGGGCAGTTCTTC
NA	TRBV28	TRBJ1-1	NA	CASRTLSEAFF	TGTGCCAGCAGGACTTTAAGTGAAGCTTTCTTT
NA	TRBV4-1	TRBJ2-5	TRBD2	CASSHPPGLAGLQETQYF	TGCGCCAGCAGCCATCCGCCGGGACTAGCGGGGCTACAAGAGACCCAGTACTTC
NA	TRBV12-3/TRBV12-4	TRBJ1-5	NA	CASSLPGNQPQHF	TGTGCCAGCAGTTTACCAGGGAATCAGCCCCAGCATTTT
NA	TRBV6-1	TRBJ2-1	TRBD2	CASSEGLAGGPLKDEQFF	TGTGCCAGCAGTGAAGGTTTAGCGGGAGGTCCCCTTAAGGATGAGCAGTTCTTC
NA	TRBV19	TRBJ1-2	NA	CASSDRLSYGYTF	TGTGCCAGTAGCGACAGACTTTCCTATGGCTACACCTTC
NA	TRBV14	TRBJ2-7	TRBD2	CASSQDLLAGLGEQYF	TGTGCCAGCAGCCAAGATCTGTTAGCGGGGCTGGGGGAGCAGTACTTC
NA	TRBV15	TRBJ1-5	TRBD1	CATSSYESGQDQPQHF	TGTGCCACCAGCAGCTATGAATCGGGACAGGATCAGCCCCAGCATTTT
NA	TRBV6-5	TRBJ1-2	NA	CASSYRTVGYGYTF	TGTGCCAGCAGTTACCGGACAGTCGGCTATGGCTACACCTTC
NA	TRBV29-1	TRBJ2-5	NA	CSVDWGQLTQYF	TGCAGCGTTGATTGGGGGCAGTTGACCCAGTACTTC
NA	TRBV25-1	TRBJ2-3	TRBD2	CASSRIAGGTDTQYF	TGTGCCAGCAGCCGAATAGCGGGAGGAACAGATACGCAGTATTTT